Listed here are 8 T cell receptor beta chains from one sample, sequenced in a study of blood T cell repertoires in COVID-19. TCRdb keeps only in-frame clones here, not all; method: immunoSEQ multiplex PCR. The data contain 120,000 to 150,000 clones, 89% of them singletons. The sequenced sample consisted of peripheral blood. The receptors shown here come from a human donor in a cohort sampled during active COVID-19.

V and J are TRBV10-3 and TRBJ2-7; 13 bases agree with TRBD2. This CDR3 has 12 residues. The V gene end was trimmed by 10 bases and the J gene end by 5 bases; junction bases not matched to a gene: 2. Germline V gives CDR1 ENHRY, CDR2 SYGVKD. The CDR3 coding sequence is TGTGCCACCGGGACTAGCGGGAACGAGCAGTACTTC. Its protein is CATGTSGNEQYF.

A few counts support this clone. The rearrangement uses TRBV7-2 and TRBJ2-7; 7 bases are shared with TRBD1. In germline, CDR1 is SGHTA, CDR2 FQGNSA. The trim removed 1 base at V and 2 bases at J, leaving 2 bases unmatched. This CDR3 spans 14 amino acids. CDR3 residues: CASSLGQGAYEQYF. The CDR3, as DNA: TGTGCCAGCAGCTTAGGACAGGGAGCCTACGAGCAGTACTTC. The entire variable domain, with the rest obtained from reference TRBV7-2 and TRBJ2-7, is as follows: GAGVSQSPSNKVTEKGKDVELRCDPISGHTALYWYRQSLGQGLEFLIYFQGNSAPDKSGLPSDRFSAERTGGSVSTLTIQRTQQEDSAVYLCASSLGQGAYEQYFGPGTRLTVT.

The chain has TRBV7-9 and TRBJ2-5; D might be TRBD2 (6 bases). V was shortened by 5 bases and J by 3 bases, with 13 bases between the two germline ends. There are 14 residues in the CDR3. Germline CDR1 reads SEHNR; CDR2 reads FQNEAQ (reference sequence). The CDR3 coding sequence is TGTGCCAGCAGCACGTTCCGCGGGGAAGAGACCCAGTACTTC. It codes for CASSTFRGEETQYF.

This chain links TRBV7-8 with TRBJ2-5; 13 bases agree with TRBD2. The CDR3 loop spans 14 amino acids. Trimming removed 5 bases from V and 5 bases from J; junction bases left unmatched: 2. Per the germline V gene, CDR1 is SGHVS and CDR2 is FQNEAQ. CDR3 amino acids: CASSLTSGRETQYF. CDR3 sequence (DNA): TGTGCCAGCAGCCTGACTAGCGGGAGGGAGACCCAGTACTTC.

V usage is TRBV10-1 and J usage is TRBJ2-1; weak D call: TRBD2 (6 bases). Trimming stripped 5 bases from V and 6 bases from J, with 17 bases between. Germline CDR1 WNHNN, CDR2 SYGVQD (reference sequence). The CDR3 runs to 15 residues. As DNA, the CDR3 is TGCGCCAGCAGTAGATCTATGGAGACTAGCAATGAGCAGTTCTTC. As protein: CASSRSMETSNEQFF.

The chain carries TRBV28 and TRBJ1-3; 7 bases line up with TRBD1. The CDR3 consists of 14 residues. J gave up 1 base and V 6 bases, and 3 bases lay outside the gene matches. Germline V gene lookup returns CDR1 MDHEN and CDR2 SYDVKM. CDR3 sequence (DNA): TGTGCCAGCAGAACCAGGGGGTCTGGAAACACCATATATTTT. Its translation: CASRTRGSGNTIYF.

The V call is TRBV20-1, the J call TRBJ1-4, with D possibly TRBD1 on 5 matching bases. V dropped 3 bases and J dropped 5 bases, with 13 bases sitting between them. This CDR3 contains 14 residues. Germline V gene lookup returns CDR1 DFQATT and CDR2 SNEGSKA (reference sequence). The CDR3 DNA reads as TGCAGTGCTAGTTCGGCAGGGTGGAATGAAAAACTGTTTTTT. It translates to CSASSAGWNEKLFF.

There are a few counts of this clone. The CDR3 DNA is TGTGCCAGCAGTGACGGGGGGACCCATCAGCCCCAGCATTTT. Its protein product is CASSDGGTHQPQHF. The J gene is TRBJ1-5, the V gene TRBV6-2 or TRBV6-3; possible D gene TRBD1, 5 bases. Germline values: CDR1 MNHEY, CDR2 SVGEGT. The V and J ends lost 5 bases and 5 bases respectively, with 13 bases between them. The CDR3 totals 14 residues.